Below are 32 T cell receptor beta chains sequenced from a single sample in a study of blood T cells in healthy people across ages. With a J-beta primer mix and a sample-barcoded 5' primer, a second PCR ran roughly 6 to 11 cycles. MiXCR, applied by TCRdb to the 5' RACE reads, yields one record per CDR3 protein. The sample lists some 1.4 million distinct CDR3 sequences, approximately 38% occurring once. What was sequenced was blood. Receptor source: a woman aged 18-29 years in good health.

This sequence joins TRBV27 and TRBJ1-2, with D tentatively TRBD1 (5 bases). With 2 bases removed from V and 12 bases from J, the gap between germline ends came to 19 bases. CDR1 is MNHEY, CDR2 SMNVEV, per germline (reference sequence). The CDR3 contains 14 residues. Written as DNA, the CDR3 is TGTGCCAGCAGTTTAGGAGGGGCCCTGGCGGACCACACCTTC. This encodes CASSLGGALADHTF.

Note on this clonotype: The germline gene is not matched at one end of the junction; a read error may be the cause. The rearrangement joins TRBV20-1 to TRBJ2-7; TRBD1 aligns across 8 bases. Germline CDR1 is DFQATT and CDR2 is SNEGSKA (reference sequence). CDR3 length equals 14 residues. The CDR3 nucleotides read TGCAGTGCTAGACCCACAGGGGGGTCCAACGAGCAGAACTTC. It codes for CSARPTGGSNEQNF.

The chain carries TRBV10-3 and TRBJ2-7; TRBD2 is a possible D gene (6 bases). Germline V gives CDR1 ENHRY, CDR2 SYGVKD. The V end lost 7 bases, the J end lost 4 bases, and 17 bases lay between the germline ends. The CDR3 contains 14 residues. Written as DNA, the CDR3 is TGTGCCATCAATAGAATAGCGGAAACTTACGAGCAGTACTTC. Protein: CAINRIAETYEQYF.

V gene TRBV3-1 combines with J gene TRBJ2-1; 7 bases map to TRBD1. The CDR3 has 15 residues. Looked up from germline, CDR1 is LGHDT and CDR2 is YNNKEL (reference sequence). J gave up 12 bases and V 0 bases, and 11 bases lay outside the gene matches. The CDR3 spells CASSQDTRRGGGQFF. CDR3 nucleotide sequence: TGTGCCAGCAGCCAAGATACGAGGAGAGGGGGCGGGCAGTTCTTC.

The CDR3 loop reads CASSRRGTDQETQYF. CDR3 bases: TGTGCCAGCAGCCGCCGGGGGACTGATCAAGAGACCCAGTACTTC. The rearrangement links TRBV7-8 to TRBJ2-5, with D maybe TRBD2 (6 bases). The CDR3 is 15 residues long. Germline loops: CDR1 SGHVS, CDR2 FQNEAQ. V shed 5 bases and J shed 2 bases, with 15 bases lying between them.

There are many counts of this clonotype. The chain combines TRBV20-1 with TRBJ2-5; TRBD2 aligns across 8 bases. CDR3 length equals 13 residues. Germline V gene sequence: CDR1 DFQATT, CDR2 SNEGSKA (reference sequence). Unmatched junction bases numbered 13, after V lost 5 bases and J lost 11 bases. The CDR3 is CSAWSGSRDEQYF. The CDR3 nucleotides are TGCAGTGCTTGGAGCGGGAGTAGAGATGAGCAGTACTTC.

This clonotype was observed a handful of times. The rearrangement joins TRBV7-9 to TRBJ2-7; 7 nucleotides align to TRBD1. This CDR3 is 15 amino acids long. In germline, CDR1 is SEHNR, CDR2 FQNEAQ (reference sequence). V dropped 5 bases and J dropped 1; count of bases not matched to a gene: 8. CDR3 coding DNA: TGTGCCAGCAGCCGTGAGGGGGCGATATCCTACGAGCAGTACTTC. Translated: CASSREGAISYEQYF.

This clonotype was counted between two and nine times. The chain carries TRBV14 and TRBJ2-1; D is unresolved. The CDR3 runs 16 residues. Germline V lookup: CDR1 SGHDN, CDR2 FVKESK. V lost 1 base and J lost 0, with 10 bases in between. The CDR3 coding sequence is TGTGCCAGCAGCCAAGTGACGGTGAGCTCCTACAATGAGCAGTTCTTC. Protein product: CASSQVTVSSYNEQFF. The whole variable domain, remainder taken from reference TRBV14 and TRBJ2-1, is EAGVTQFPSHSVIEKGQTVTLRCDPISGHDNLYWYRRVMGKEIKFLLHFVKESKQDESGMPNNRFLAERTGGTYSTLKVQPAELEDSGVYFCASSQVTVSSYNEQFFGPGTRLTVL.

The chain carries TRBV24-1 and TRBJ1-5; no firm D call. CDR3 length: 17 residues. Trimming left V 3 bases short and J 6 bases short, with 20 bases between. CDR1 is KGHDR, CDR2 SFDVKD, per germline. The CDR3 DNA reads TGTGCCACCAGTGATCCCCGTCAAGGAGGGAGAGGTCAGCCCCAGCATTTT. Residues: CATSDPRQGGRGQPQHF.

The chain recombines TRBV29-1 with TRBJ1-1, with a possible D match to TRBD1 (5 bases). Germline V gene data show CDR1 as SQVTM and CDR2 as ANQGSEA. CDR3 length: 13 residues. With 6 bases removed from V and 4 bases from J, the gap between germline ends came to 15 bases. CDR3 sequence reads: CSVGEGRVTEAFF. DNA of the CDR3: TGCAGCGTGGGGGAGGGAAGAGTCACTGAAGCTTTCTTT.

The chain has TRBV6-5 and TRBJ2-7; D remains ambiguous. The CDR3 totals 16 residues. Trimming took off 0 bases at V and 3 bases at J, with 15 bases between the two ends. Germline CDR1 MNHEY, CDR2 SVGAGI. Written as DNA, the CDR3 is TGTGCCAGCAGTTACTCGAGGTCTACCCTAAACTACGAGCAGTACTTC. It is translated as CASSYSRSTLNYEQYF.

The CDR3 DNA reads TGTGCTAGTGGTTTGGTAGTGGACAGGGGCAGCAAGGGCTACACCTTC. The encoded protein is CASGLVVDRGSKGYTF. The genes are TRBV12-5 and TRBJ1-2; 9 positions match TRBD1. J lost 8 bases, V lost 0 bases, and 10 bases had no gene match. Germline CDR1 and CDR2: LGHNT and FRNRAP. This CDR3 comprises 16 residues. Combining the CDR3 with reference TRBV12-5 and TRBJ1-2 gives the whole variable domain DARVTQTPRHKVTEMGQEVTMRCQPILGHNTVFWYRQTMMQGLELLAYFRNRAPLDDSGMPKDRFSAEMPDATLATLKIQPSEPRDSAVYFCASGLVVDRGSKGYTFGSGTRLTVV.

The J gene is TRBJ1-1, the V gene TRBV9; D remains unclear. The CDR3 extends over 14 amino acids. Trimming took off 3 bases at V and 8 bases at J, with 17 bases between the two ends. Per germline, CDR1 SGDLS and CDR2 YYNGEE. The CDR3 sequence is CASSASFVGSEAFF. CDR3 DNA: TGTGCCAGCAGCGCCTCCTTTGTGGGGTCCGAAGCTTTCTTT.

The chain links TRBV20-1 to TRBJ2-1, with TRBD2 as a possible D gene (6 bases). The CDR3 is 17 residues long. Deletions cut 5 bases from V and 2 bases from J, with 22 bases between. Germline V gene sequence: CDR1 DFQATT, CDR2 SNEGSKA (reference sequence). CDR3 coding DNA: TGCAGTGCTCCAAGGCCCCCGGGGGAGGTAACCTACAATGAGCAGTTCTTC. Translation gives CSAPRPPGEVTYNEQFF.

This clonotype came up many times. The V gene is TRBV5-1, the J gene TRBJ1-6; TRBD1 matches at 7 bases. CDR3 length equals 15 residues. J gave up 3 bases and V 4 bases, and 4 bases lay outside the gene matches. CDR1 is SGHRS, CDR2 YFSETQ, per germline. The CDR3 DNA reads TGCGCCAGCAGCCATGGGACAGTCTATAATTCACCCCTCCACTTT. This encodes CASSHGTVYNSPLHF.

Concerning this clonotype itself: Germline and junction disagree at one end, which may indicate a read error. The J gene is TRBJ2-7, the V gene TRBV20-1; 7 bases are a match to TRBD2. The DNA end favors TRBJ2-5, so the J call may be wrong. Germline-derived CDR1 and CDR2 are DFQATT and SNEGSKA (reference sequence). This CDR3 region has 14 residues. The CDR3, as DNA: TGCAGTGCTAGAGATACTAGCGACCAAGGGACCCAGTACTTC. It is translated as CSARDTSDQGTQYF.

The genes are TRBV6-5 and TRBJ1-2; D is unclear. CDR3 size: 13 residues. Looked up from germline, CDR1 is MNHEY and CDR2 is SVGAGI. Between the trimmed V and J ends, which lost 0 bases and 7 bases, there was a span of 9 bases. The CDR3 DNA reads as TGTGCCAGCAGTTACTCGAAAGGAGGTGGCTACACCTTC. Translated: CASSYSKGGGYTF.

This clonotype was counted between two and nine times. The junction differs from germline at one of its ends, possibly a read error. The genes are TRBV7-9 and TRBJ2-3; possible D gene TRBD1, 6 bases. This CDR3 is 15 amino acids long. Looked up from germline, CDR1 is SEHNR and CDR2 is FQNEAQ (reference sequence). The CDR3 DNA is TGCGCCAGCAGCCCAGAGACAGGAGGCACAGATACGCAGTATTTT. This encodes CASSPETGGTDTQYF.

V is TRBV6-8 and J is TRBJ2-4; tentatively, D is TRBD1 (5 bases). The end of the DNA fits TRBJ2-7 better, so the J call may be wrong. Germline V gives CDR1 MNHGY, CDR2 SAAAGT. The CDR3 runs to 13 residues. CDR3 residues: CAVPPGIRGEQYF. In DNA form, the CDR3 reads TGTGCCGTTCCCCCAGGGATAAGGGGCGAGCAGTACTTC.

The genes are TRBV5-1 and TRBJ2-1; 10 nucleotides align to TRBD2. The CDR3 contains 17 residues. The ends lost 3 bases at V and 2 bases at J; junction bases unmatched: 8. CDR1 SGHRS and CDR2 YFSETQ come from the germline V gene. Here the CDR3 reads CASSWPPAGGPYNEQFF. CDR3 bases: TGCGCCAGCAGCTGGCCCCCAGCGGGGGGGCCCTACAATGAGCAGTTCTTC.

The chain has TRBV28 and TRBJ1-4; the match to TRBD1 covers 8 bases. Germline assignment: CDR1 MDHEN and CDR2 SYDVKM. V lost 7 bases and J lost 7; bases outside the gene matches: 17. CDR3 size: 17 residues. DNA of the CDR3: TGTGCCAGCACAAAATTCGCGCTCCGACAGGGGATTGAAAAACTGTTTTTT. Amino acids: CASTKFALRQGIEKLFF.

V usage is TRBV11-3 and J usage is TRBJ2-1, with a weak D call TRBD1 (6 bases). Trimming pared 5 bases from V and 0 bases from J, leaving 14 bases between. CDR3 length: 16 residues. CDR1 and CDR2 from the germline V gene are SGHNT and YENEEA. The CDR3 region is CASSPDRDTSYNEQFF. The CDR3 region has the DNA TGTGCCAGCAGCCCGGACCGGGACACCTCCTACAATGAGCAGTTCTTC.

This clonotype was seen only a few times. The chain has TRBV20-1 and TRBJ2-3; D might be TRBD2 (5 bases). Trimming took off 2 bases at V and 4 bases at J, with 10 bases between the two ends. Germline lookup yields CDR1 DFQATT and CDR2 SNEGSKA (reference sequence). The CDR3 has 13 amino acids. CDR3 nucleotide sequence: TGCAGTGCTAGAACCAGCGGCTCAGATACGCAGTATTTT. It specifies CSARTSGSDTQYF.

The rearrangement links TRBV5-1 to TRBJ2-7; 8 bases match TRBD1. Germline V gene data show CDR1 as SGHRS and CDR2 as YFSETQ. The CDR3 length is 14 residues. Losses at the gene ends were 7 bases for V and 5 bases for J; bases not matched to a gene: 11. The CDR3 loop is CASRLRTGQHEQYF. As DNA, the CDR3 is TGCGCCAGCCGCCTCCGGACAGGGCAGCACGAGCAGTACTTC.

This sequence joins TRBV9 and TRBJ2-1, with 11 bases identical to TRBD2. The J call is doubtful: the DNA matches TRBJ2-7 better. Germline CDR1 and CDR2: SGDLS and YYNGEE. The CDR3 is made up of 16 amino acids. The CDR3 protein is CASSVPSGGLNNEQYF. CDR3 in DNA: TGTGCCAGCAGCGTACCTAGCGGGGGGCTAAACAATGAGCAGTACTTC.

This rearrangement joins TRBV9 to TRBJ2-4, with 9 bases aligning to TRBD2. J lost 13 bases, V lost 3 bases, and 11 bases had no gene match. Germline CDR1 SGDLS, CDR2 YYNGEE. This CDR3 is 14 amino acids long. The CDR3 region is CASSAGLASREQYF. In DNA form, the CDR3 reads TGTGCCAGCAGCGCTGGACTAGCGTCAAGGGAGCAGTACTTC.

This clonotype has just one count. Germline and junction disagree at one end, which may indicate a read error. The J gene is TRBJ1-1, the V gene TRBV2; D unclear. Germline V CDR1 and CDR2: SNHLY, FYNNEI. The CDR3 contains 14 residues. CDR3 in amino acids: CASSKSQANTEAFF. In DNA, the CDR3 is TGTGCAAGCAGTAAATCCCAGGCAAACACTGAAGCTTTCTTT.

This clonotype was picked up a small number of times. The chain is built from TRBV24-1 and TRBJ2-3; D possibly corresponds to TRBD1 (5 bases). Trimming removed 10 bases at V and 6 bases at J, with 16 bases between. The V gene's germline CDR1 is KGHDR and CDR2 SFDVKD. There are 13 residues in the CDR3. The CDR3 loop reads CATNRNSADTQYF. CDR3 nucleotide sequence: TGTGCCACGAACAGGAATTCCGCGGATACGCAGTATTTT.

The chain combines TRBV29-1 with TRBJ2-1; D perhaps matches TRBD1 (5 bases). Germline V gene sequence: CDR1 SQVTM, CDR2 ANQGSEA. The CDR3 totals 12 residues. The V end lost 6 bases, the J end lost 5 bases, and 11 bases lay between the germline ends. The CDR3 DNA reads TGCAGCGTGGTCAGGGTTAACAATGAGCAGTTCTTC. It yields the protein CSVVRVNNEQFF.

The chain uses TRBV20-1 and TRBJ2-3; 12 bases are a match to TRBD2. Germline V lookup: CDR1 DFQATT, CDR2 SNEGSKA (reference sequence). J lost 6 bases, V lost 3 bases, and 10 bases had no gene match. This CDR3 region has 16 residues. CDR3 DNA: TGCAGTGCTAGGGACTTACCGACTAGCGGGGGCGATACGCAGTATTTT. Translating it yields CSARDLPTSGGDTQYF.

CDR3 nucleotides: TGTGCCAGCAGTGAAAGGTTGGGCAGCCCCTACACCTTC. Its protein product is CASSERLGSPYTF. This chain connects TRBV2 to TRBJ1-2, with D unclear. Germline V CDR1 and CDR2: SNHLY, FYNNEI. V shed 2 bases and J shed 10 bases, with 14 bases lying between them. The CDR3 sequence is 13 residues long. Combining the CDR3 with reference TRBV2 and TRBJ1-2 gives the whole variable domain EPEVTQTPSHQVTQMGQEVILRCVPISNHLYFYWYRQILGQKVEFLVSFYNNEISEKSEIFDDQFSVERPDGSNFTLKIRSTKLEDSAMYFCASSERLGSPYTFGSGTRLTVV.

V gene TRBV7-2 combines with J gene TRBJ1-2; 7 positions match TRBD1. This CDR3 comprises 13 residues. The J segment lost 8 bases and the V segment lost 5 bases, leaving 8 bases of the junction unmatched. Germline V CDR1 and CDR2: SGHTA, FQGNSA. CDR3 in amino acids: CASSHLTGEGYTF. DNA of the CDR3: TGTGCCAGCAGCCATCTTACAGGGGAGGGCTACACCTTC.